Below, 10 T cell receptor beta chains from the same sample are listed, as sequenced in a study of OX40 agonist ivuxolimab in advanced cancers. TCRdb keeps only in-frame clones here, not all; method: immunoSEQ multiplex PCR. The data contain under 85,000 clones, about 87% of them singletons. Sample: CD4+ or CD8+ T cells sorted from blood, taken in a trial of the OX40 agonist ivuxolimab. The source is an adult with an advanced solid tumor such as melanoma, head and neck, liver or kidney cancer.

J is TRBJ1-4 and V is TRBV10-1, with 9 bases matching TRBD1. Germline V gives CDR1 WNHNN, CDR2 SYGVQD (reference sequence). V gave up 8 bases and J gave up 7 bases; unmatched junction bases: 5. The CDR3 is 13 residues long. In nucleotides, the CDR3 is TGCGCCAGCGGGGGACAGGGAGGTGAAAAACTGTTTTTT. This codes for CASGGQGGEKLFF.

The CDR3 loop reads CASSLFFGPSNQPQHF. The CDR3 DNA follows: TGTGCCAGCAGTTTATTTTTTGGGCCTAGCAATCAGCCCCAGCATTTT. This rearrangement joins TRBV27 to TRBJ1-5, with no clear D. CDR1 MNHEY and CDR2 SMNVEV come from the germline V gene (reference sequence). This CDR3 contains 16 residues. Trimming left V 1 base short and J 0 bases short, with 10 bases between.

This clone occurred once. This chain links TRBV7-2 with TRBJ2-2, with 7 nucleotides matching TRBD2. Per the germline V gene, CDR1 is SGHTA and CDR2 is FQGNSA. The length of the CDR3 is 18 residues. V lost 2 bases, J lost 2 bases, and 11 bases stayed unmatched. CDR3 residues: CASSLPTPGLRNTGELFF. CDR3 coding DNA: TGTGCCAGCAGCTTACCTACTCCGGGACTAAGAAACACCGGGGAGCTGTTTTTT.

V gene TRBV2 combines with J gene TRBJ2-7, with 7 bases lining up with TRBD2. This CDR3 comprises 14 residues. Germline lookup yields CDR1 SNHLY and CDR2 FYNNEI. Trimming took 10 bases from V and 0 from J; bases not matched to a gene: 9. The CDR3 DNA follows: TGTGCCACCGGGGGGATTCTAAGCTCCTACGAGCAGTACGTC. Protein: CATGGILSSYEQYV.

This chain uses TRBV5-3 with TRBJ2-7, with 10 positions matching TRBD1. TRBV5-3 is an ORF, with its function uncertain. J was trimmed by 2 bases and V by 3 bases; bases with no gene match: 2. The length of the CDR3 is 14 residues. CDR3 residues: CARSSGQGPYEQYV. CDR3 DNA sequence: TGTGCCAGAAGCTCGGGACAGGGGCCCTACGAGCAGTACGTC.

Only one count was recorded for this clone. V gene TRBV5-1 combines with J gene TRBJ1-3, with D uncertain. The CDR3 totals 13 residues. Germline CDR1 SGHRS, CDR2 YFSETQ. The V end lost 5 bases, the J end lost 0 bases, and 6 bases lay between the germline ends. The CDR3 DNA is TGCGCCAGCAGACGGGACTCTGGAAACACCATATATTTT. The encoded protein is CASRRDSGNTIYF.

The chain couples TRBV5-1 to TRBJ2-5, with 7 bases aligning to TRBD1. Unmatched junction bases numbered 4, after V lost 3 bases and J lost 5 bases. This CDR3 contains 13 residues. The germline V gene encodes CDR1 SGHRS and CDR2 YFSETQ. In DNA form, the CDR3 reads TGCGCCAGCAGCTCGACAGGGAAGGAGACCCAGTACTTC. Translating it yields CASSSTGKETQYF.

This chain joins TRBV28 and TRBJ2-1, with TRBD2 matching over 11 bases. V lost 3 bases and J lost 3; bases outside the gene matches: 16. This CDR3 spans 20 amino acids. Germline CDR1 and CDR2: MDHEN and SYDVKM. In DNA, the CDR3 is TGTGCCAGCAGTTTCTTCGGACAGCCTAGCGGGGGGTTGGGCTACAATGAGCAGTTCTTC. Amino acids: CASSFFGQPSGGLGYNEQFF.

This clone appeared a few times. V is TRBV7-9 and J is TRBJ1-4, with 7 bases aligning to TRBD1. V dropped 8 bases and J dropped 5; count of bases not matched to a gene: 8. The CDR3 runs to 14 residues. Germline assignment: CDR1 SEHNR and CDR2 FQNEAQ (reference sequence). As DNA, the CDR3 is TGTGCCAGCGGACCCCAGGGGGGGAATGAAAAACTGTTTTTT. Its protein is CASGPQGGNEKLFF.

J is TRBJ2-3 and V is TRBV30; D is unclear. The CDR3 consists of 9 residues. V was trimmed by 4 bases and J by 6 bases, leaving 2 bases between them. Germline-derived CDR1 and CDR2 are GTSNPN and SVGIG (reference sequence). CDR3 residues: CAWTDTQYF. The CDR3, as DNA: TGTGCCTGGACCGATACGCAGTATTTT.